This TCR beta chain was identified during a study of blood T cell repertoires in COVID-19. CDR3 size: 13 residues. The germline gives CDR1 MNHEY, CDR2 SVGAGI. The ends were cut back, 6 bases at V and 6 bases at J, with 11 bases in the middle. Authors' methods: Estimation of nucleated cell counts was performed using reference gene primer amplification. Using immunoSEQ multiplex PCR, the repertoire was profiled, and TCRdb retains in-frame clones only, with some absent. That table is the source of V, J and clone size, and D and trimming were worked out from the DNA. The table shows 200,000 to 300,000 clones, with around four fifths occurring only once.

What was sequenced was peripheral blood. The receptor's source is a man between 50 and 59 years old with acute or convalescent COVID-19. This rearrangement joins TRBV6-5 to TRBJ1-4; weak D call: TRBD1 (5 bases). The CDR3 spells CASSARGDEKLFF. The DNA of the CDR3 is TGTGCCAGCAGCGCCCGGGGGGATGAAAAACTGTTTTTT.